These 19 T cell receptor beta chains were all obtained from the same sample, sequenced in a study of early T cells in non-severe SARS-CoV-2 infection. A single record per CDR3 protein comes from TCRdb applying MiXCR to the 5' RACE reads. The data show tens of thousands of distinct CDR3 sequences, with roughly a tenth seen just once and under 5% held by the top ten. Material: whole blood. The receptors stem from an adult who was a healthcare worker with PCR-confirmed SARS-CoV-2 infection or an uninfected control (not recorded which).

This clonotype has at least ten counts. The DNA of the CDR3 is TGTGCCAGCAGCTTAGTGAGGGGGGGTTACAATGAGCAGTTCTTC. Translating it yields CASSLVRGGYNEQFF. The chain is built from TRBV7-6 and TRBJ2-1; possible D gene TRBD2, 7 bases. V was shortened by 1 base and J by 4 bases, with 11 bases between the two germline ends. Germline loops: CDR1 SGHVS, CDR2 FNYEAQ. The CDR3 spans 15 residues.

This chain connects TRBV7-9 to TRBJ2-2; D not certain. This CDR3 region has 17 residues. Deletions cut 1 base from V and 4 bases from J, with 16 bases between. From germline, CDR1 is SEHNR and CDR2 FQNEAQ (reference sequence). The CDR3 DNA follows: TGTGCCAGCAGCTTAGAACCTAGAGGCTTCTCCACCGGGGAGCTGTTTTTT. The encoded protein is CASSLEPRGFSTGELFF.

This clonotype was counted ten times or more. This rearrangement joins TRBV7-3 to TRBJ2-1, with 7 bases lining up with TRBD2. The germline V gene encodes CDR1 SGHTA and CDR2 FQGTGA. V gave up 5 bases and J gave up 2 bases; unmatched junction bases: 9. The CDR3 spans 16 residues. The CDR3 nucleotides read TGTGCCAGCAGCCAAAGAAGCGGGGCCCCCTACAATGAGCAGTTCTTC. Encoded protein: CASSQRSGAPYNEQFF.

This clonotype was seen at least ten times. The V call is TRBV27, the J call TRBJ1-2; D unresolved. Trimming removed 0 bases at V and 5 bases at J, with 7 bases between. The CDR3 contains 13 residues. Germline-derived CDR1 and CDR2 are MNHEY and SMNVEV (reference sequence). CDR3 nucleotides: TGTGCCAGCAGTTTATCGAACGGGTATGGCTACACCTTC. It specifies CASSLSNGYGYTF.

The chain links TRBV10-3 to TRBJ2-1; the D is unclear. Per the germline V gene, CDR1 is ENHRY and CDR2 is SYGVKD. Trimming shortened V by 6 bases and J by 7 bases, and 10 bases separated the two germline ends. This CDR3 comprises 12 residues. CDR3 nucleotides: TGTGCCATCAGCCTTGCCGATAATGAGCAGTTCTTC. Residues: CAISLADNEQFF.

The CDR3: CASSEARTPGDTQYF. CDR3 in DNA: TGTGCCAGCAGTGAAGCGCGGACCCCAGGGGATACGCAGTATTTT. V and J are TRBV2 and TRBJ2-3; the D gene is possibly TRBD1 (5 bases). V was clipped by 0 bases and J by 6 bases, with 13 bases between them. This CDR3 spans 15 amino acids. Germline V CDR1 and CDR2: SNHLY, FYNNEI.

In its sample, this clonotype was seen once. The V call is TRBV3-1, the J call TRBJ2-7; 13 bases are shared with TRBD2. The junction had 9 bases not matched to a gene; V was cut back by 3 bases and J by 7 bases. The CDR3 runs to 16 residues. Looked up from germline, CDR1 is LGHDT and CDR2 is YNNKEL (reference sequence). CDR3 bases: TGTGCCAGCAGCCAGAGAAGGACTAGCGGGAGTGGAGAGCAGTACTTC. Amino acid sequence: CASSQRRTSGSGEQYF.

There are a few counts of this clonotype. The gene calls are TRBV19 and TRBJ2-4; TRBD2 might be the D (6 bases). V lost 5 bases and J lost 6, with 14 bases in between. The CDR3 is made up of 14 amino acids. The V gene's germline CDR1 is LNHDA and CDR2 SQIVND (reference sequence). In DNA form, the CDR3 reads TGTGCCAGTAGTGCCGGGACTTCCATAAACATTCAGTACTTC. Protein: CASSAGTSINIQYF.

This clonotype was counted ten times or more. CDR3 sequence reads: CASSDLFGDSSYEQYF. The CDR3 DNA reads TGTGCCAGCAGTGATTTATTTGGGGACAGCTCCTACGAGCAGTACTTC. This rearrangement joins TRBV2 to TRBJ2-7; TRBD1 agrees at 7 bases. Per germline, CDR1 SNHLY and CDR2 FYNNEI. Trimming took 3 bases from V and 0 from J; bases not matched to a gene: 8. The length of the CDR3 is 16 residues.

This clonotype came up many times. The V call is TRBV18, the J call TRBJ2-1, with 10 bases aligning to TRBD2. This CDR3 is 14 amino acids long. V shed 3 bases and J 10 bases; nucleotides not matched to a gene: 6. CDR1 KGHSH and CDR2 LQKENI come from the germline V gene. In nucleotides, the CDR3 is TGTGCCAGCTCACCGGGACTAGCGCCTGGGGAGCAGTTCTTC. Translating gives CASSPGLAPGEQFF.

The sample holds a few counts of this clonotype. The rearrangement joins TRBV7-3 to TRBJ2-5, with 8 bases fitting TRBD2. Germline V CDR1 and CDR2: SGHTA, FQGTGA. V shed 5 bases, J shed 1 base, and the junction held 6 bases outside the gene matches. This CDR3 has 15 residues. The CDR3 DNA reads TGTGCCAGCAGCGGCTTAGCGGGACCCCAAGAGACCCAGTACTTC. It yields the protein CASSGLAGPQETQYF.

The chain has TRBV4-2 and TRBJ2-7; TRBD1 agrees at 7 bases. Germline loops: CDR1 LGHNA, CDR2 YNFKEQ. The CDR3 length is 15 residues. Trimming took 3 bases from V and 7 from J; bases not matched to a gene: 12. This CDR3 is CASSQLTGTPREQYF. The CDR3 nucleotides read TGTGCCAGCAGCCAGTTGACAGGGACGCCGCGTGAGCAGTACTTC.

This clonotype was picked up many times. The chain employs TRBV20-1 and TRBJ2-7; D is possibly TRBD1 (6 bases). Germline-derived CDR1 and CDR2 are DFQATT and SNEGSKA (reference sequence). Trimming left V 0 bases short and J 2 bases short, with 14 bases between. The CDR3 loop spans 15 amino acids. The DNA of the CDR3 is TGCAGTGCTAGAGACACCGACAGGCCCACCTACGAGCAGTACTTC. This sequence encodes CSARDTDRPTYEQYF.

As to this clonotype: At one boundary the junction diverges from the germline segment, which might be a read error. The chain employs TRBV29-1 and TRBJ2-5, with 7 bases that match TRBD1. This CDR3 is 12 amino acids long. CDR1 SQVTM and CDR2 ANQGSEA come from the germline V gene. In DNA form, the CDR3 reads TGCAGCGTCAGACAGGGTGGCGAGAACCAGTACTTC. Its protein is CSVRQGGENQYF.

The chain carries TRBV11-2 and TRBJ2-1; no reliable D call. Per germline, CDR1 SGHAT and CDR2 FQNNGV. The CDR3 extends over 13 amino acids. Trimming pared 6 bases from V and 0 bases from J, leaving 6 bases between. The CDR3 DNA reads as TGTGCCAGCAGTTCTAGCTCCTACAATGAGCAGTTCTTC. It codes for CASSSSSYNEQFF.

This clonotype was detected only a few times. The V call is TRBV19, the J call TRBJ1-6, with TRBD1 identical over 10 bases. This CDR3 has 16 residues. Germline V gene sequence: CDR1 LNHDA, CDR2 SQIVND (reference sequence). The V gene end was trimmed by 3 bases and the J gene end by 9 bases; junction bases not matched to a gene: 8. The CDR3 region is CASSIRGQGVFSPLHF. CDR3 nucleotide sequence: TGTGCCAGTAGTATCAGAGGACAGGGGGTTTTTTCACCCCTCCACTTT.

The chain recombines TRBV3-1 with TRBJ2-7; D not certain. V was shortened by 0 bases and J by 5 bases, with 8 bases between the two germline ends. Germline V gene lookup returns CDR1 LGHDT and CDR2 YNNKEL (reference sequence). This CDR3 has 13 amino acids. The CDR3 region has the DNA TGTGCCAGCAGCCAAGACCGTCGGGACGAGCAGTACTTC. This translates into CASSQDRRDEQYF.

In its sample, this clonotype was seen many times. The germline gene is not matched at one end of the junction; a read error may be the cause. This chain uses TRBV5-1 with TRBJ2-3, with D perhaps TRBD1 (5 bases). This CDR3 is built from 13 residues. Per germline, CDR1 SGHRS and CDR2 YFSETQ. CDR3 coding DNA: TGTGCCAGCAGCTTAGGGGGCACAGATACGCAGTATTTT. Translated, it gives CASSLGGTDTQYF.

A word on this clonotype: One end of the junction is discordant with germline, which a read error may explain. This chain uses TRBV29-1 with TRBJ2-1; D is uncertain. Germline loops: CDR1 SQVTM, CDR2 ANQGSEA. This CDR3 is built from 10 residues. Here the CDR3 DNA reads TGCAGCGTTGGGAACAATGAGCTGTTCTTC. Its translation: CSVGNNELFF.